This record looks at one TCR beta chain sequence and its context. Its antigen is not identified. Scientists ran DNA taken from cultured CD4+ T cells through the Oncomine TCR Beta short-read assay for sequencing. MiXCR, applied by TCRdb to the PCR reads, yields one record per CDR3 protein. The sample has roughly 5,000 distinct CDR3 sequences, about 44% seen once; the top ten hold roughly 30%. These data originate in a study of vaccination and CD4 T cells after COVID-19. Study at large: Overlapping spike peptides served as the stimulus for the cells. These peptides came from SARS-CoV-2 and from the common cold coronaviruses HCoV-NL63, HCoV-OC43 and HCoV-229E. Controls had a CEFX pool, an HIV-1 Nef pool, or no peptide added. Study results and limitations: Detection of a median around 86% of reactive clones in convalescent patients was confined to the period after vaccination.

Trimming took 6 bases from V and 6 from J; bases not matched to a gene: 9. Germline CDR1 and CDR2: SGHDT and YYEEEE. CDR3 size: 13 residues. The treatment: roughly 11-day PBMC culture with coronavirus spike peptide pools or control peptides (ViraFEST assay). For ViraFEST, peptide pools expanded antigen-specific T cells, after which the TCRs were sequenced. The chain is built from TRBV5-6 and TRBJ2-7; 7 bases line up with TRBD2. Specimen: CD4+ T cells from blood, cultured in vitro. This clonotype originated in a human donor who had recovered from COVID-19. CDR3 nucleotides: TGTGCCAGCATCCTCGGGGGGTACGGCGAGCAGTACTTC. It codes for CASILGGYGEQYF.